The clone carrying this T cell receptor (beta chain) was observed a few times. The data are from a study of blood T cell repertoires in COVID-19. As for the study in general: Spain, Italy and the United States supplied samples that represented acute and convalescent COVID-19. From T cells, B-cell-depleted T cells, or PBMCs came the material, which was cDNA or gDNA.

Methods used by the authors: For nucleated cells, counts were estimated from reference gene primer amplification. Profiling relied on immunoSEQ multiplex PCR, and the TCRdb table lists in-frame clones only, not all of them. Clonal size and the V and J genes are those of that table, whereas D and trimming came from the DNA. The data hold tens of thousands of clones, with 80% to 90% observed a single time. Input material: peripheral blood. The TCR comes from a man in his 60s with acute or convalescent COVID-19.

Written as DNA, the CDR3 is TGTGCCAGCAGCTTAAAGGGACAGGGTTTCCCGTACTCTGGGGCCAACGTCCTGACTTTC. As protein: CASSLKGQGFPYSGANVLTF. The chain couples TRBV7-3 to TRBJ2-6, with 9 positions matching TRBD1. This CDR3 comprises 20 residues. CDR1 and CDR2 (germline): SGHTA, FQGTGA. V was pared by 1 base and J by 0 bases, with 10 bases of the junction left unmatched.